These 3 T cell receptor beta chains share one sample of origin, sequenced in a study of T cell responses to AZD1222 COVID-19 vaccine. TCRdb's copy holds only in-frame clones and misses some; the assay was immunoSEQ multiplex PCR. The data hold 100,000 to 150,000 clones, with roughly 85% observed a single time. The material was peripheral blood, obtained on day 0 of MenACWY control vaccination. These receptors all come from an adult in good health.

This clone has a handful of counts. The rearrangement joins TRBV19 to TRBJ1-6; D is unresolved. Trimming pared 11 bases from V and 6 bases from J, leaving 23 bases between. This CDR3 is 16 amino acids long. Germline CDR1 and CDR2: LNHDA and SQIVND (reference sequence). CDR3 nucleotide sequence: TGTGCCTCTTCCCCGGACGGCGGACTCCCTAATTCACCCCTCCACTTT. Amino acid sequence: CASSPDGGLPNSPLHF.

The chain's CDR3 is CASNILAGQFF. The CDR3 DNA reads TGTGCCAGTAATATTTTAGCCGGGCAGTTCTTC. The J gene is TRBJ2-1, the V gene TRBV2; D ambiguous. Germline V CDR1 and CDR2: SNHLY, FYNNEI. Trimming left V 9 bases short and J 12 bases short, with 15 bases between. This CDR3 comprises 11 residues.

This rearrangement joins TRBV5-6 to TRBJ2-5; TRBD2 aligns across 10 bases. CDR3 size: 16 residues. The junction had 5 bases not matched to a gene; V was cut back by 3 bases and J by 0 bases. Germline V gives CDR1 SGHDT, CDR2 YYEEEE. The CDR3 coding sequence is TGTGCCAGCAGCTCCGGACTAGCGGCGAACCAAGAGACCCAGTACTTC. Its protein is CASSSGLAANQETQYF. The whole variable domain, remainder taken from reference TRBV5-6 and TRBJ2-5, is DAGVTQSPTHLIKTRGQQVTLRCSPKSGHDTVSWYQQALGQGPQFIFQYYEEEERQRGNFPDRFSGHQFPNYSSELNVNALLLGDSALYLCASSSGLAANQETQYFGPGTRLLVL.